Each of the 6 T cell receptor beta chains below was sequenced from the same sample in a study of blood T cells in healthy people across ages. Together with a sample-barcoded 5' primer, a J-beta primer mix was included in a second PCR lasting roughly 6 to 12 cycles. Each CDR3 protein gets one entry after TCRdb re-called the 5' RACE reads with MiXCR. The sample carries hundreds of thousands of distinct CDR3 sequences, 24% recorded once. The same specimen was also included in a second study, on T cells of mothers and their children.

Sequencing was carried out using blood. These receptors were collected from a boy between 10 and 17 years old in good health.

This chain uses TRBV28 with TRBJ2-5; 10 nucleotides match TRBD2. V shed 4 bases, J shed 5 bases, and the junction held 13 bases outside the gene matches. CDR1 and CDR2 from the germline V gene are MDHEN and SYDVKM. This CDR3 has 17 amino acids. The CDR3 loop is CASSSRGSGRLGETQYF. The DNA of the CDR3 is TGTGCCAGCAGTTCCCGTGGTAGCGGGAGGCTAGGGGAGACCCAGTACTTC.

The chain uses TRBV4-3 and TRBJ2-7; 11 positions match TRBD1. Germline V lookup: CDR1 LGHNA, CDR2 YSLEER. Germline trimming cut 2 bases from V and 4 bases from J; bases unmatched to any gene: 7. This CDR3 comprises 16 residues. CDR3 DNA sequence: TGCGCCAGCAGCCAACATGTGGGACAGGGGGAATACGAGCAGTACTTC. Translating gives CASSQHVGQGEYEQYF.

This chain links TRBV7-2 with TRBJ1-5, with 8 bases identical to TRBD1. Losses at the gene ends were 5 bases for V and 2 bases for J; bases not matched to a gene: 11. Looked up from germline, CDR1 is SGHTA and CDR2 is FQGNSA. This CDR3 spans 17 amino acids. CDR3 residues: CASSPDTGTGGNQPQHF. The DNA for the CDR3 is TGTGCCAGCAGCCCAGATACCGGGACAGGAGGCAATCAGCCCCAGCATTTT.

This clonotype was detected a few times. The chain uses TRBV5-6 and TRBJ2-1; TRBD2 matches 7 bases. The CDR3 consists of 16 residues. Unmatched junction bases numbered 13, after V lost 4 bases and J lost 6 bases. Germline assignment: CDR1 SGHDT and CDR2 YYEEEE. Here the CDR3 reads CASSQRRLASPNEQFF. In DNA form, the CDR3 reads TGTGCCAGCAGCCAGCGGAGACTAGCTTCTCCCAATGAGCAGTTCTTC.

The rearrangement uses TRBV28 and TRBJ2-3; 11 bases are shared with TRBD2. Germline CDR1 is MDHEN and CDR2 is SYDVKM. The V and J ends lost 3 bases and 2 bases, in that order; junction bases with no gene match: 4. CDR3 length: 16 residues. CDR3 sequence: CASSFSGRAVTDTQYF. CDR3 nucleotides: TGTGCCAGCAGTTTTAGCGGGAGGGCTGTCACAGATACGCAGTATTTT.

This clonotype was found a few times. The gene calls are TRBV7-3 and TRBJ2-1, with TRBD2 matching over 9 bases. TRBJ2-7 explains the end of the DNA better; the J call may be wrong. This CDR3 comprises 15 residues. The V gene's germline CDR1 is SGHTA and CDR2 FQGTGA. CDR3 sequence: CASSLHSSGTYEQYF. The CDR3 bases are TGTGCCAGCAGCCTACACTCTAGCGGGACCTACGAGCAGTACTTC.